This TCR beta chain was sequenced in a study of blood T cells in healthy people across ages. Using a J-beta primer mix together with a sample-barcoded 5' primer, a second PCR was run for roughly 6 to 11 cycles. TCRdb re-called the 5' RACE reads with MiXCR, one entry per CDR3 protein. The repertoire holds 650,000 to 950,000 distinct CDR3 sequences, with around 42% as singletons. There are a few counts of this clonotype. Its target is not known. Trimming stripped 0 bases from V and 2 bases from J, with 14 bases between. The CDR3 totals 15 residues. Germline V gives CDR1 DFQATT, CDR2 SNEGSKA (reference sequence). Study results and caveats: Researchers judged that diversity estimates from one million T cells fell short of true values.

The receptor comes from a man aged 55 to 69 in good health. This chain connects TRBV20-1 to TRBJ2-7; D may be TRBD1 or TRBD2 (6 bases each). The sequencing input was blood. CDR3 in amino acids: CSARDLGGSPYEQYF. As DNA, the CDR3 is TGCAGTGCTAGAGATCTGGGGGGCAGTCCCTACGAGCAGTACTTC.